Below, 21 T cell receptor beta chains from the same sample are listed, as sequenced in a study of CD8 T cells in ankylosing spondylitis. In TCRdb, the 5' RACE reads were re-called with MiXCR into one record per CDR3 protein. Of around 300,000 distinct CDR3 sequences in the sample, around 21% were seen once. What was sequenced was blood, either unsorted or a sorted T cell fraction (not recorded which). These receptors originate from a female donor with ankylosing spondylitis or in good health (not recorded which).

The V call is TRBV5-4, the J call TRBJ2-7; 8 bases align to TRBD2. J was trimmed by 3 bases and V by 4 bases; bases with no gene match: 12. Germline V gene data show CDR1 as SGHNT and CDR2 as YYREEE (reference sequence). There are 16 residues in the CDR3. CDR3 in DNA: TGTGCCAGCAGCCCGCTCGGCGGGAGGCCCGACTACGAGCAGTACTTC. Its protein is CASSPLGGRPDYEQYF.

This clonotype was detected only a few times. The chain uses TRBV3-1 and TRBJ1-5; D possibly corresponds to TRBD1 (6 bases). The CDR3 has 13 amino acids. Trimming stripped 1 base from V and 11 bases from J, with 12 bases between. Germline-derived CDR1 and CDR2 are LGHDT and YNNKEL (reference sequence). CDR3 sequence reads: CASSQGGQLAQHF. Here the CDR3 DNA reads TGTGCCAGCAGCCAAGGGGGGCAGTTGGCCCAGCATTTT.

The rearrangement joins TRBV20-1 to TRBJ2-7; 9 nucleotides line up with TRBD1. CDR1 is DFQATT and CDR2 is SNEGSKA in the germline V gene (reference sequence). This CDR3 spans 14 amino acids. After removal of 6 bases from V and 1 base from J, the junction contained 7 bases not matched to a gene. The CDR3: CSAPGQGGSYEQYF. The CDR3 bases are TGCAGTGCCCCGGGACAGGGAGGATCCTACGAGCAGTACTTC.

This clonotype was counted between two and nine times. A read error may explain this, as a much larger clone is one base away. The V gene is TRBV6-2 or TRBV6-3, the J gene TRBJ1-1; D is undetermined. This CDR3 comprises 12 residues. CDR1 and CDR2 from the germline V gene are MNHEY and SVGEGT. The V end was cut by 2 bases, the J end by 5 bases, with 6 bases between. The CDR3 DNA sequence: TGTGCCAGCAGTTACGGGGTTACTGAAGCTTTCTTT. Translated: CASSYGVTEAFF.

This clonotype occurred many times. The chain employs TRBV11-2 and TRBJ2-1; the match to TRBD2 covers 14 bases. The V segment lost 1 base and the J segment 14 bases; nucleotides outside the gene matches: 7. The CDR3 contains 15 residues. The germline V gene encodes CDR1 SGHAT and CDR2 FQNNGV. CDR3 coding DNA: TGTGCCAGCAGCTTAGGGGCGACTAGCGGGAGGGCCGAGTTCTTC. It specifies CASSLGATSGRAEFF. Variable domain in full (rest from reference TRBV11-2 and TRBJ2-1): EAGVAQSPRYKIIEKRQSVAFWCNPISGHATLYWYQQILGQGPKLLIQFQNNGVVDDSQLPKDRFSAERLKGVDSTLKIQPAKLEDSAVYLCASSLGATSGRAEFFGPGTRLTVL.

The chain links TRBV7-2 to TRBJ2-3; D gene uncertain. CDR3 length equals 15 residues. The germline CDR1 and CDR2 sequences are SGHTA and FQGNSA. Deletions cut 2 bases from V and 2 bases from J, with 11 bases between. CDR3 in amino acids: CASSLRGRTTDTQYF. The CDR3 nucleotides read TGTGCCAGCAGCTTACGAGGTAGGACCACAGATACGCAGTATTTT.

This clonotype appeared a few times. The chain uses TRBV6-1 and TRBJ1-1, with TRBD1 identical over 8 bases. The CDR3 has 13 residues. V trimming: 7 bases; J trimming: 6 bases; junction bases outside the gene matches: 7. Germline V gene data show CDR1 as MNHNS and CDR2 as SASEGT. CDR3 residues: CASTTTGESEAFF. Written as DNA, the CDR3 is TGTGCCAGCACCACGACAGGGGAGTCTGAAGCTTTCTTT.

The chain carries TRBV7-2 and TRBJ2-4; D ambiguous. The CDR3 covers 13 residues. V lost 0 bases, J lost 9 bases, and 9 bases lay in between. The germline gives CDR1 SGHTA, CDR2 FQGNSA. The CDR3 here is CASSLATDRIQYF. The CDR3 nucleotides read TGTGCCAGCAGCTTAGCCACGGACCGCATTCAGTACTTC.

This chain connects TRBV14 to TRBJ2-1; 11 bases agree with TRBD2. The CDR3 totals 18 residues. Germline CDR1 reads SGHDN; CDR2 reads FVKESK. Trimming at V came to 5 bases and at J to 3 bases, leaving 12 bases not matched to a gene. The CDR3 DNA sequence: TGTGCCAGCAGCTTAGCCGGGACTAGCGGATCCTACTACAATGAGCAGTTCTTC. The encoded protein is CASSLAGTSGSYYNEQFF.

The V and J genes are TRBV12-3 or TRBV12-4 and TRBJ1-2, with D perhaps TRBD1 (5 bases). V dropped 7 bases and J dropped 3 bases, with 15 bases sitting between them. The CDR3 extends over 14 amino acids. The CDR3 sequence is CASNRGEEDYGYTF. CDR3 in DNA: TGTGCCAGCAATAGGGGTGAGGAGGACTATGGCTACACCTTC.

This clonotype was seen a few times. The chain couples TRBV20-1 to TRBJ2-7; no clear D. V lost 0 bases and J lost 6, with 15 bases in between. The CDR3 loop spans 14 amino acids. CDR1 and CDR2 from the germline V gene are DFQATT and SNEGSKA (reference sequence). The CDR3 sequence is CSARDSKGLSEQYF. CDR3 DNA: TGCAGTGCTAGAGATTCGAAGGGTTTAAGCGAGCAGTACTTC.

The chain has TRBV6-2 or TRBV6-3 and TRBJ1-3; D not resolved. V was pared by 0 bases and J by 4 bases, with 10 bases between. Germline assignment: CDR1 MNHEY and CDR2 SVGEGT. The CDR3 is made up of 15 amino acids. The CDR3 region is CASSYSEGVGNTIYF. CDR3 bases: TGTGCCAGCAGTTACTCGGAGGGAGTCGGAAACACCATATATTTT.

The chain uses TRBV6-2 or TRBV6-3 and TRBJ2-3; TRBD2 matches 8 bases. Germline CDR1 and CDR2: MNHEY and SVGEGT. With 2 bases clipped from V and 8 bases from J, the junction kept 3 bases outside the gene matches. This CDR3 region has 13 residues. The DNA of the CDR3 is TGTGCCAGCAGTTACCTCCGGGAGGGTACGCAGTATTTT. As protein: CASSYLREGTQYF.

The chain has TRBV7-6 and TRBJ2-6, with D unresolved. Germline V gene lookup returns CDR1 SGHVS and CDR2 FNYEAQ. Trimming removed 0 bases at V and 0 bases at J, with 6 bases between. The length of the CDR3 is 16 residues. The CDR3 region has the DNA TGTGCCAGCAGCTTAGCGAGGTCCTCTGGGGCCAACGTCCTGACTTTC. Its translation: CASSLARSSGANVLTF.

Remarks on this clonotype: A read error may be the cause here, since a much bigger clone is one base away. The V gene is TRBV5-1, the J gene TRBJ2-1; D gene ambiguous. The CDR3 is 12 amino acids. The germline gives CDR1 SGHRS, CDR2 YFSETQ. CDR3 region: CAGSFMSGEQFF. CDR3 sequence (DNA): TGCGCCGGCAGCTTTATGAGTGGTGAGCAGTTCTTC.

This clonotype was counted only a few times. This chain joins TRBV18 and TRBJ2-7; D is uncertain. Trimming left V 3 bases short and J 5 bases short, with 14 bases between. CDR1 and CDR2 from the germline V gene are KGHSH and LQKENI. This CDR3 spans 14 amino acids. The CDR3 DNA follows: TGTGCCAGCTCACCCTCGCTACAGTCCCACGAGCAGTACTTC. Translated, it gives CASSPSLQSHEQYF. Full variable domain (missing parts from reference TRBV18 and TRBJ2-7): NAGVMQNPRHLVRRRGQEARLRCSPMKGHSHVYWYRQLPEEGLKFMVYLQKENIIDESGMPKERFSAEFPKEGPSILRIQQVVRGDSAAYFCASSPSLQSHEQYFGPGTRLTVT.

The chain has TRBV7-2 and TRBJ2-7; 8 bases align to TRBD1. The V and J ends lost 6 bases and 1 base, in that order; junction bases with no gene match: 5. The CDR3 is 14 residues long. The germline gives CDR1 SGHTA, CDR2 FQGNSA. The CDR3 sequence: CASRQDRGSYEQYF. CDR3 DNA: TGTGCCAGCAGACAAGACAGGGGATCCTACGAGCAGTACTTC. The full variable domain, completed using reference TRBV7-2 and TRBJ2-7, is GAGVSQSPSNKVTEKGKDVELRCDPISGHTALYWYRQSLGQGLEFLIYFQGNSAPDKSGLPSDRFSAERTGGSVSTLTIQRTQQEDSAVYLCASRQDRGSYEQYFGPGTRLTVT.

The genes are TRBV6-1 and TRBJ1-1; no definite D call. V shed 7 bases and J shed 0 bases, with 18 bases lying between them. This CDR3 spans 16 amino acids. The germline V gene has CDR1 MNHNS and CDR2 SASEGT. CDR3 loop: CASNVPPLSVNTEAFF. CDR3 nucleotide sequence: TGTGCCAGCAACGTACCCCCACTGTCGGTGAACACTGAAGCTTTCTTT.

This clonotype showed up just a few times. The chain couples TRBV5-1 to TRBJ1-5, with 7 nucleotides matching TRBD1. Trimming took 4 bases from V and 0 from J; bases not matched to a gene: 10. This CDR3 is built from 17 residues. Germline V lookup: CDR1 SGHRS, CDR2 YFSETQ. CDR3 loop: CASSAQGDLYSNQPQHF. The DNA for the CDR3 is TGCGCCAGCAGCGCGCAGGGGGACCTGTATAGCAATCAGCCCCAGCATTTT.

The chain joins TRBV29-1 to TRBJ1-1, with TRBD1 identical over 7 bases. The CDR3 has 13 residues. CDR1 SQVTM and CDR2 ANQGSEA come from the germline V gene. Unmatched junction bases numbered 9, after V lost 4 bases and J lost 7 bases. For the CDR3, the DNA is TGCAGCGTTGGGGTAGGGGGCAACGGTGAAGCTTTCTTT. This sequence encodes CSVGVGGNGEAFF.

This clonotype appeared a few times. CDR3 protein: CASSYTDSGELFF. The CDR3 DNA follows: TGTGCCAGCAGTTACACGGACTCCGGGGAGCTGTTTTTT. V is TRBV6-6 and J is TRBJ2-2, with D possibly TRBD2 on 5 matching bases. V lost 2 bases and J lost 6, with 7 bases in between. The germline gives CDR1 MNHNY, CDR2 SVGAGI (reference sequence). The CDR3 has 13 amino acids.